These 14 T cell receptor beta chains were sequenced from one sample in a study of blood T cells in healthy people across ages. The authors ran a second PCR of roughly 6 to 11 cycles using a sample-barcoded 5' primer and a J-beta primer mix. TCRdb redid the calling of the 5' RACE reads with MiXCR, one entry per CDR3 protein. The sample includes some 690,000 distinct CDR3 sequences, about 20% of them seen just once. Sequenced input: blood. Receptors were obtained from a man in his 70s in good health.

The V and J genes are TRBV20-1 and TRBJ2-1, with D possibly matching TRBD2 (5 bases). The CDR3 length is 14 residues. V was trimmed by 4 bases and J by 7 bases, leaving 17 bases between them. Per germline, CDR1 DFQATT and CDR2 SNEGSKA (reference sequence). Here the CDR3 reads CSANPRGPGNEQFF. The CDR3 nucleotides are TGCAGTGCTAACCCCCGGGGTCCCGGGAATGAGCAGTTCTTC.

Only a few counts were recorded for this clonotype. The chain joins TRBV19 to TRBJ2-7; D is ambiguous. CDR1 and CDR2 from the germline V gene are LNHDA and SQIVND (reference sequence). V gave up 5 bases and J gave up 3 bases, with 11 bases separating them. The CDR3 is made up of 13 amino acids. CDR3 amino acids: CASSPGRNYEQYF. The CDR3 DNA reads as TGTGCCAGTAGTCCCGGACGGAACTACGAGCAGTACTTC.

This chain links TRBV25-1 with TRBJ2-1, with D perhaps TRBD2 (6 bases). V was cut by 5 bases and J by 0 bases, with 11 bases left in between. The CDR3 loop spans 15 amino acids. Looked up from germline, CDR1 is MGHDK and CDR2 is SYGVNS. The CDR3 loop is CASSNGGSSYNEQFF. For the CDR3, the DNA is TGTGCCAGCAGTAATGGGGGGAGCTCCTACAATGAGCAGTTCTTC.

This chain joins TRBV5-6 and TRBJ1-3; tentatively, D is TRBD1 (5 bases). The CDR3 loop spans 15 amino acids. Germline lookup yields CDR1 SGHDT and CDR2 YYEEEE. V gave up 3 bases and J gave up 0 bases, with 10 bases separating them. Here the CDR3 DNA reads TGTGCCAGCAGCTGGGGACGGAGCTCTGGAAACACCATATATTTT. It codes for CASSWGRSSGNTIYF.

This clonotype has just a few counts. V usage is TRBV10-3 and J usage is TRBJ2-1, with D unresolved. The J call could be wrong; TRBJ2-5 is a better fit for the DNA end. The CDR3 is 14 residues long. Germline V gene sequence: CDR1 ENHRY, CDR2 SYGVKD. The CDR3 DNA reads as TGTGCCATCAGTGAGGGTCTTGGTGGGGAGACCCAGTACTTC. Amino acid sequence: CAISEGLGGETQYF.

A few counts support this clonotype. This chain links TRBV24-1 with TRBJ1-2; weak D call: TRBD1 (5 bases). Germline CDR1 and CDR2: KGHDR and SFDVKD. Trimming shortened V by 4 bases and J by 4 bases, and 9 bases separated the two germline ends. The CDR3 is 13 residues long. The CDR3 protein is CATSDSTVYGYTF. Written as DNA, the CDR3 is TGTGCCACCAGTGACTCGACAGTCTATGGCTACACCTTC.

The DNA for the CDR3 is TGCGCCAGCAGCCCCCCGCAACGGTACTACGAGCAGTACTTC. It codes for CASSPPQRYYEQYF. The rearrangement joins TRBV5-1 to TRBJ2-1; D uncertain. The J call could be wrong; TRBJ2-7 is a better fit for the DNA end. This CDR3 has 14 amino acids. The germline CDR1 and CDR2 sequences are SGHRS and YFSETQ.

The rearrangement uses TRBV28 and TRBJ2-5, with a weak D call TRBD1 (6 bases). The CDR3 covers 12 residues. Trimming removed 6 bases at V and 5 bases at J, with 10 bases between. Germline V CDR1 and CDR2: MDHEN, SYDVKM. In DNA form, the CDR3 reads TGTGCCAGCAGGTCAGGGGTGGAGACCCAGTACTTC. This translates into CASRSGVETQYF.

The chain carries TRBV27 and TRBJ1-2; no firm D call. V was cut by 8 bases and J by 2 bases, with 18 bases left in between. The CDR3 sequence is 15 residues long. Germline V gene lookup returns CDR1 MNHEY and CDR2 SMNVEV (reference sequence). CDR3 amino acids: CASLIRADTNYGYTF. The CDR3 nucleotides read TGTGCCAGCTTAATAAGGGCAGACACAAACTATGGCTACACCTTC.

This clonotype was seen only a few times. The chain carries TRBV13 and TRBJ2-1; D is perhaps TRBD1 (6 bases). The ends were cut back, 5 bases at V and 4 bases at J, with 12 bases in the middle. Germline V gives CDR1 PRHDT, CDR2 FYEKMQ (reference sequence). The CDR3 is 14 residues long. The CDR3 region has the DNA TGTGCCAGCAGCAGGGGGACGGAATACAATGAGCAGTTCTTC. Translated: CASSRGTEYNEQFF.

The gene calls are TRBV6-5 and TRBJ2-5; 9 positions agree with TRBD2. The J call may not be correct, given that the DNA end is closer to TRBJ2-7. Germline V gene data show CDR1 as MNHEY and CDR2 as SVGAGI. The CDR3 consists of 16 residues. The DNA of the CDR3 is TGTGCCAGCAGCGAGACCGGGACTAGCATAGCCTACGAGCAGTACTTC. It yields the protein CASSETGTSIAYEQYF.

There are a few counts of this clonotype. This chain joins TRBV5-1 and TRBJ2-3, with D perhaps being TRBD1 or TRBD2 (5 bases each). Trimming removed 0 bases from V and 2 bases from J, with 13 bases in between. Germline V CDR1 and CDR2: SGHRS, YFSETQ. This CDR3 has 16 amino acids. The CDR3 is CASSLALGTNTDTQYF. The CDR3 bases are TGCGCCAGCAGCTTGGCCTTGGGGACCAACACAGATACGCAGTATTTT.

The CDR3, as DNA: TGCAGTGCACAGAGGGTGGCGGGACAAGAGACCCAGTACTTC. As protein: CSAQRVAGQETQYF. The rearrangement links TRBV20-1 to TRBJ2-5, with D perhaps TRBD2 (6 bases). CDR3 length: 14 residues. Germline lookup yields CDR1 DFQATT and CDR2 SNEGSKA (reference sequence). The V gene lost 6 bases and the J gene lost 2 bases, with 16 bases spanning the gap.

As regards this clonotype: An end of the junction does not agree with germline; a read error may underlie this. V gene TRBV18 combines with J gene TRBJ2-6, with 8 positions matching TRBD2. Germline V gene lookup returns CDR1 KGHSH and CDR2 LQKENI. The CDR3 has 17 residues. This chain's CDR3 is CAGSFSGTSSGANVLTF. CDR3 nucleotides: TGTGCCGGCTCATTCTCCGGGACTAGCTCTGGGGCCAACGTCCTGACTTTC.